This TCR beta chain emerged from a study of cytomegalovirus exposure and HLA in healthy donors. Study-level points and caveats: Rare TCR sequences dominated, though some public TCRs recurred in many donors. In a later analysis, V- and J-gene trimming of beta chains associated with a DCLRE1C missense variant, replicated independently.

The donors gave bone marrow, and they were healthy. About this clone itself: What it recognizes is unknown.

The CDR3 has 16 residues. V trimming: 4 bases; J trimming: 2 bases; junction bases outside the gene matches: 8. Germline V gives CDR1 MGHRA, CDR2 YSYEKL. Primers: 60 Vbeta forward and 13 Jbeta reverse. Sequenced by immunoSEQ multiplex PCR; TCRdb stores in-frame clones only, minus some. The profile shows roughly 160,000 clones, over 75% of them singletons. This chain uses TRBV4-1 with TRBJ1-5; TRBD1 matches at 7 bases. The sample comprised PBMCs. This clonotype was obtained from a male donor in good health and CMV-seronegative. DNA for the CDR3: TGCGCCAGCAGCCCCTTCGGACAGGCGGGCAATCAGCCCCAGCATTTT. Translated, it gives CASSPFGQAGNQPQHF.